This T cell receptor beta chain comes out of a study of T cells in Graves' hyperthyroidism and ophthalmopathy. Diagnostic decisions used clinical symptoms, serum thyroxine and TRAb, thyroid ultrasound and orbital computed tomography. This clonotype was seen more than once but under ten times. The antigen remains unidentified. Study-wide findings and caveats: Within blood appeared most thyroid clonotypes that had expanded above 0.001.

RNA transcripts yielded amplified TCR beta CDR3 regions. RT-PCR in the first round (using the HTBI primer set) targeted the TCR CDR3. TCRdb itself ran the multiplex PCR reads through MiXCR, one entry per CDR3 protein. Found here are about 840,000 distinct CDR3 sequences, around 38% of them singletons; the top ten hold about 9%. The CDR3 is 14 amino acids. Germline trimming cut 5 bases from V and 7 bases from J; bases unmatched to any gene: 10. Germline CDR1 reads SGHVS; CDR2 reads FQNEAQ. V gene TRBV7-8 combines with J gene TRBJ2-7, with 8 nucleotides matching TRBD2. The sequenced sample consisted of blood. This receptor was taken from a man younger than 35 with Graves' hyperthyroidism. CDR3 sequence (DNA): TGTGCCAGCAGCCTCCTGGGACTAGTCGGGGAGCAGTACTTC. Encoded protein: CASSLLGLVGEQYF.